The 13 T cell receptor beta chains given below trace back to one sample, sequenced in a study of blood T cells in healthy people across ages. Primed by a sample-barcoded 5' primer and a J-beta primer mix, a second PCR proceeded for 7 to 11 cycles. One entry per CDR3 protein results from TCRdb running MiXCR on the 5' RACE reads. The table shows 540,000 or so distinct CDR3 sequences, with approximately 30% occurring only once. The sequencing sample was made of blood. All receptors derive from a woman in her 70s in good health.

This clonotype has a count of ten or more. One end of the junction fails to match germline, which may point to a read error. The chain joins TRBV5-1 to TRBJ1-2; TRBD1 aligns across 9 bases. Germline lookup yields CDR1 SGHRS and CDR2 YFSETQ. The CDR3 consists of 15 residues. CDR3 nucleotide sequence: TGTGCCAGCAGTTTAGAGACAGGGGGGAACTATGGCTACACCTTC. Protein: CASSLETGGNYGYTF.

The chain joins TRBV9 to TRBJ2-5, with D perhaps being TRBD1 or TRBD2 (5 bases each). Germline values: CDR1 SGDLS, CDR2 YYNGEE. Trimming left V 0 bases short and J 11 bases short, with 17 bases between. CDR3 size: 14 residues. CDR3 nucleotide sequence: TGTGCCAGCAGCGTAGCCCCAGGAGTGGGGGAGCAGTACTTC. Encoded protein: CASSVAPGVGEQYF.

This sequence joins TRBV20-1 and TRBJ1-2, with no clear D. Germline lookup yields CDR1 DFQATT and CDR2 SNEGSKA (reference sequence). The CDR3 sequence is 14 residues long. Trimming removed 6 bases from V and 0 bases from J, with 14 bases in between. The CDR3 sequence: CSADRAASNYGYTF. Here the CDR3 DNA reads TGCAGTGCCGATCGAGCGGCCTCTAACTATGGCTACACCTTC.

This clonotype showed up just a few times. The CDR3 loop is CASSYRKGLGTDTQYF. The CDR3 coding sequence is TGTGCCAGCAGTTATCGTAAGGGTCTTGGGACAGATACGCAGTATTTT. The chain employs TRBV6-2 or TRBV6-3 and TRBJ2-3; no clear D. Germline V lookup: CDR1 MNHEY, CDR2 SVGEGT. There are 16 residues in the CDR3. V lost 3 bases and J lost 3, with 16 bases in between.

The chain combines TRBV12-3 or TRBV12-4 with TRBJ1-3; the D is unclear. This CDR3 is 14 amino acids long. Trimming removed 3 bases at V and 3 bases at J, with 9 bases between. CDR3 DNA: TGTGCCAGCAGTTTTAGGCAGTTTGGAAACACCATATATTTT. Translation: CASSFRQFGNTIYF.

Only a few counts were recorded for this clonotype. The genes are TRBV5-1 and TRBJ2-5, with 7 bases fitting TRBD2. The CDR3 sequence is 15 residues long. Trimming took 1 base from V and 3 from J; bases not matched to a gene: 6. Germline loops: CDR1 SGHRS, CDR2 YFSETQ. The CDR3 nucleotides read TGCGCCAGCAGCTTGCGAGCGGGGTATGAAGAGACCCAGTACTTC. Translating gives CASSLRAGYEETQYF.

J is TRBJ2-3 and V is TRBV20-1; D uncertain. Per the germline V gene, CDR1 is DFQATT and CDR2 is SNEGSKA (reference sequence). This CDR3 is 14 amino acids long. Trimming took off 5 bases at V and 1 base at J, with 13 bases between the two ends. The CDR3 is CSAGLSAGTDTQYF. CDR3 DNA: TGCAGTGCTGGCCTCAGCGCAGGCACAGATACGCAGTATTTT.

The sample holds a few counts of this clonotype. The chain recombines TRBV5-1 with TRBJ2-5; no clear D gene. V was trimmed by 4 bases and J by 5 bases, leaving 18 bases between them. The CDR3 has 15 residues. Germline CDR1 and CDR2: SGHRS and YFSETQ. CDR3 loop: CASSPTGPGRETQYF. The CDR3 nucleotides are TGCGCCAGCAGCCCGACCGGGCCCGGTAGGGAGACCCAGTACTTC.

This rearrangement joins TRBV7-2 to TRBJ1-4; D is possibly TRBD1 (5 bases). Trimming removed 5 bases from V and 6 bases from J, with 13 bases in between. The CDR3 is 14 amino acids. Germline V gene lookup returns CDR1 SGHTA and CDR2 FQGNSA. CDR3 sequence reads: CASSASRGHEKLFF. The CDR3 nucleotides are TGTGCCAGCAGCGCCAGTCGGGGCCATGAAAAACTGTTTTTT. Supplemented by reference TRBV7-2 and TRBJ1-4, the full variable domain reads GAGVSQSPSNKVTEKGKDVELRCDPISGHTALYWYRQSLGQGLEFLIYFQGNSAPDKSGLPSDRFSAERTGGSVSTLTIQRTQQEDSAVYLCASSASRGHEKLFFGSGTQLSVL.

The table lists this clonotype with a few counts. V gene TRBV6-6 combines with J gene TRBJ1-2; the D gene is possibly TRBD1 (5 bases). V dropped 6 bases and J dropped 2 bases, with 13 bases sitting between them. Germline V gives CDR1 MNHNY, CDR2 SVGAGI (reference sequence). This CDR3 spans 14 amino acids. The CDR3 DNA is TGTGCCAGCAGGAAGTCGGGGACCAACTATGGCTACACCTTC. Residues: CASRKSGTNYGYTF.

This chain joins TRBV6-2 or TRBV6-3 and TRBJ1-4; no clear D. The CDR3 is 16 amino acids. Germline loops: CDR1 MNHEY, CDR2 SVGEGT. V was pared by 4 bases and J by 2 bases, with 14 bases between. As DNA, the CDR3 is TGTGCCAGCAGTTCACTCGTACCGACTACTAATGAAAAACTGTTTTTT. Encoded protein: CASSSLVPTTNEKLFF.

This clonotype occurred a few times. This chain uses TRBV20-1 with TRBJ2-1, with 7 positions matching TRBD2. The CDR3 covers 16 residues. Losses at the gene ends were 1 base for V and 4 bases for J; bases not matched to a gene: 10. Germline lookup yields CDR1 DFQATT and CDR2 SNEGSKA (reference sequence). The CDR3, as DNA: TGCAGTGCTAGAGGGGGCTCAGCGGGGAATTACAATGAGCAGTTCTTC. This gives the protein CSARGGSAGNYNEQFF.

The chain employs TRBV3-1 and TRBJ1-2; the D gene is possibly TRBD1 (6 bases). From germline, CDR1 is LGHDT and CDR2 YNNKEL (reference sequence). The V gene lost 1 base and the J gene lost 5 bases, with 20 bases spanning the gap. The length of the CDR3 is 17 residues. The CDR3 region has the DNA TGTGCCAGCAGCCAAGTCGTCCCGGGGGGCACAGGGTATGGCTACACCTTC. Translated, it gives CASSQVVPGGTGYGYTF.